This T cell receptor beta chain was found in a study of neurological immune-mediated disorders (dated by TCRdb to the late 2010s). The study in broad terms: Among the approximately 34 multiple sclerosis patients, relapsing-remitting MS was present in some 31 and secondary progressive MS was present in 3. Alongside PBMC samples, the set of some 98 TCR-beta libraries contained longitudinal samples, technical triplicates, and paired CD4+ and CD8+ T-cell subsets that had been sorted. The cohort comprised 60 to 75 subjects: approximately 15 HAM/TSP patients, some 34 multiple sclerosis patients and some 20 healthy controls. Peripheral blood TCR-beta repertoires from patients with HTLV-I-associated myelopathy (HAM/TSP), patients with multiple sclerosis, and healthy controls were compared in the study using UMI-based sequencing.

cDNA was synthesized by template-switch 5'RACE using a primer with a 10-nucleotide random unique molecular identifier that tagged each TCR transcript. Every sequencing run covered 15-18 subjects and yielded more than 170 million TCR-beta sequences. The RNeasy kit was used to extract total RNA. TCR-beta VDJ regions were amplified with primers for the TCR constant region and the 5'RACE anchor, using the KAPA Real-time Library Amplification kit. A first PCR added sample indexes and Illumina adaptors, after which a second PCR increased the library yield. After Ampure bead purification, the TCR product of roughly 650 bp was size-selected on a 2% E-gel SizeSelection system. Library quality was checked on a Bioanalyzer, concentration was measured with Qubit, and libraries were quantified with the Kapa Library Quantification kit before pooling. An Illumina HiSeq 2500 sequenced the libraries paired-end 2 x 150 bp. To increase sequence diversity, roughly 24-31% phiX was spiked into each library pool. Per the original workflow: The quality-filtered reads were processed with the UMI-based MiGEC pipeline, whose error correction step removed more than 80% of the raw TCR sequences. IMGT germline references were used for alignment of VDJ genes, and clonotypes were defined by a unique CDR3 amino acid sequence together with V-J genes. VDJtools evaluated clonal expansion, Shannon diversity and CDR3 relatedness (CalcPairwiseDistances, ClusterSamples); CLCbio workbench built phylogenetic trees. Expanded clones were defined as having at least 8 unique UMIs, based on coefficient-of-variation modelling across technical triplicates. Through fastp at Q25 and MiXCR, TCRdb rebuilt clones from the public reads, retaining in-frame beta chains. Every CDR3 protein is listed once, alongside the most common genes and DNA of its rows. TCRdb assigned the V and J calls; the authors' analysis was not used. This sample is represented by tens of thousands of distinct CDR3 sequences; roughly 2.5% of them were singletons. The top ten constitute 2% to 3% of the sample.

For the unsorted PBMC libraries, 2 million PBMCs were stored in RNAlater at -80 degrees C until RNA extraction and were used to generate the libraries. Multiple sclerosis patients were enrolled in a US clinical protocol under which disease progression was evaluated by magnetic resonance imaging. Peripheral blood was subjected to Ficoll-Hypaque density gradient centrifugation to isolate PBMCs, which were then cryopreserved in liquid nitrogen. This clonotype was counted many times. It lacks a known antigen. The sample holds no much larger clone one base away, and base qualities are not on file. Study-level results and caveats: In phylogenetic analysis, the repertoires of 18 of 34 MS patients grouped into a cluster of related CDR3 sequences, which suggests a possible signature at the repertoire level. The highest TCR clonal expansion was observed in HAM/TSP patients, whereas the lowest was observed in MS patients, even when compared with healthy controls. No clinical or MRI features were associated with the MS cluster, and the authors said that larger cohorts are needed. Across subjects, expanded clones never shared an identical CDR3 amino acid sequence, which suggests that the TCR-beta repertoires in every group were private.

The sample taken for sequencing was PBMCs. This receptor was obtained from a middle-aged man with multiple sclerosis.

In nucleotides, the sequence is TGTGCCAGCAGCCATCTCACAGGGGGCGCGGAGACCCAGTACTTC. This sequence encodes CASSHLTGGAETQYF. This chain joins TRBV14 to TRBJ2-5; 9 central bases correspond to TRBD1. At the junction V is shortened by 3 bases and J by 5 bases; bases outside the gene matches: 7. Measured from the cysteine to the phenylalanine, the CDR3 is 15 residues long. The only DNA kept is the CDR3, 45 bases in frame from the first base. Taken from the germline V gene, the CDR1 and CDR2 loops are SGHDN and FVKESK.